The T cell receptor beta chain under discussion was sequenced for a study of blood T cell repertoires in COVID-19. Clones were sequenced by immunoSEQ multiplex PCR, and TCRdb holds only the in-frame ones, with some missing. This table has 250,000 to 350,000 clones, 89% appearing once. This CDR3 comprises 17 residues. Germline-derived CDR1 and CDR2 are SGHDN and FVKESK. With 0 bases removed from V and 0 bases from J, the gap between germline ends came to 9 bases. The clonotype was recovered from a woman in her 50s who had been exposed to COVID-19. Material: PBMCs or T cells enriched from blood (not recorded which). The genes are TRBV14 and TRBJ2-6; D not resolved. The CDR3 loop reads CASSQDLRSSGANVLTF. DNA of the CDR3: TGTGCCAGCAGCCAAGATCTGAGGAGCTCTGGGGCCAACGTCCTGACTTTC.